This TCR beta chain was observed in a study of Graves' ophthalmopathy and Graves' hyperthyroidism. TCR beta CDR3 amplification used RNA transcripts. Amplification began with first-round RT-PCR using HTBI primers, then second-round multiplex PCR was performed. TCRdb fed the multiplex PCR reads into MiXCR, producing one record per CDR3 protein. The sample lists 200,000 to 250,000 distinct CDR3 sequences, around 50% occurring once. Orbital computed tomography and thyroid ultrasound, along with TRAb, serum thyroxine and clinical symptoms, underpinned diagnosis. CDR1 is MNHEY and CDR2 is SVGAGI in the germline V gene. The CDR3 runs 15 residues. Trimming stripped 5 bases from V and 2 bases from J, with 13 bases between. In its sample, this clonotype was seen a few times.

The chain links TRBV6-5 to TRBJ1-5; D is ambiguous. This receptor was identified in an adult man with Graves' ophthalmopathy. Material for sequencing was peripheral blood. The CDR3 loop is CASSATLTGNQPQHF. Here the CDR3 DNA reads TGTGCCAGCAGTGCCACCCTAACGGGCAATCAGCCCCAGCATTTT.